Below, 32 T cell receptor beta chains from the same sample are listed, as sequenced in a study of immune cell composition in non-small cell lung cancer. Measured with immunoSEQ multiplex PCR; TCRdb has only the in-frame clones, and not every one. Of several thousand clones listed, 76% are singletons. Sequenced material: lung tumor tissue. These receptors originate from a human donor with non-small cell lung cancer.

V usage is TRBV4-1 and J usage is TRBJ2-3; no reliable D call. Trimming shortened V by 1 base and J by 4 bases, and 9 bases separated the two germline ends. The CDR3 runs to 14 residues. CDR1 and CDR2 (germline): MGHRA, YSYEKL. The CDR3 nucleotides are TGCGCCAGCAGCCAAGGGGATGAGGCAGATACGCAGTATTTT. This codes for CASSQGDEADTQYF.

Here the CDR3 DNA reads TGTGCCACCAGCAGGAGGGCTAATGAAAAACTGTTTTTT. Residues: CATSRRANEKLFF. The V call is TRBV15, the J call TRBJ1-4; D not resolved. Trimming removed 3 bases at V and 3 bases at J, with 5 bases between. The CDR3 has 13 residues. Looked up from germline, CDR1 is LNHNV and CDR2 is YYDKDF (reference sequence).

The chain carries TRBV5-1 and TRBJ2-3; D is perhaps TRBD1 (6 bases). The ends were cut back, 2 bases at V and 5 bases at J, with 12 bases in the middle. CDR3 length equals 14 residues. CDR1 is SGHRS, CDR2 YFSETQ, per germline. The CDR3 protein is CASSLRQDGDTQYF. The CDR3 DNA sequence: TGCGCCAGCAGCTTAAGACAGGACGGAGATACGCAGTATTTT.

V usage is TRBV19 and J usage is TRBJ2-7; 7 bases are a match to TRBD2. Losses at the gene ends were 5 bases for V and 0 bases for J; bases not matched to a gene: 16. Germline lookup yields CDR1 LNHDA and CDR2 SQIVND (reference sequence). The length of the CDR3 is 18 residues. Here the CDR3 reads CASSFRSSNLADSYEQYF. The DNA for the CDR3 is TGTGCCAGTAGTTTCCGAAGCTCTAATCTAGCGGACTCCTACGAGCAGTACTTC.

The CDR3: CASTPGTSGGSETQYF. The CDR3 DNA reads as TGCGCCAGCACCCCGGGGACTAGCGGGGGTTCAGAGACCCAGTACTTC. This rearrangement joins TRBV5-1 to TRBJ2-5; 14 bases map to TRBD2. The V gene's germline CDR1 is SGHRS and CDR2 YFSETQ. The CDR3 runs to 16 residues. V was pared by 6 bases and J by 4 bases, with 8 bases of the junction left unmatched.

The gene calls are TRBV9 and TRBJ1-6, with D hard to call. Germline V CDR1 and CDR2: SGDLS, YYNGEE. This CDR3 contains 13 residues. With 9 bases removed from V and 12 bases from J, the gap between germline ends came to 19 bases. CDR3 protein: CATPPLPGRPLHF. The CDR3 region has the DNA TGTGCCACCCCCCCCCTGCCGGGTAGACCCCTCCACTTT.

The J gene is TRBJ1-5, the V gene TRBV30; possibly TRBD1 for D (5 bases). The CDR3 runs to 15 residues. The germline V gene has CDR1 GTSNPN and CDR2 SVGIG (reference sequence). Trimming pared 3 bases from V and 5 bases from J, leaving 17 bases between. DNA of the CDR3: TGTGCCTGGAGACAACCAGGGCGGTGGGATCAGCCCCAGCATTTT. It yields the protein CAWRQPGRWDQPQHF.

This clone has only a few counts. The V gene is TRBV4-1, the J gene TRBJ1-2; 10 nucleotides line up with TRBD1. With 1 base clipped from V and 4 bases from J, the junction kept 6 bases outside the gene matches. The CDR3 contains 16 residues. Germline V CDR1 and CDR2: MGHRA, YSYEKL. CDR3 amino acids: CASSQARTGGIYGYTF. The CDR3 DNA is TGCGCCAGCAGCCAAGCCAGGACAGGGGGAATCTATGGCTACACCTTC.

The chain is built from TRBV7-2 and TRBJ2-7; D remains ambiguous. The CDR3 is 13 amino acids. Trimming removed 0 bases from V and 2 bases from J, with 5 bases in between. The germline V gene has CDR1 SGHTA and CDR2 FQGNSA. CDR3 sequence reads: CASSLASPYEQYF. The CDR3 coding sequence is TGTGCCAGCAGCTTAGCTTCCCCCTACGAGCAGTACTTC.

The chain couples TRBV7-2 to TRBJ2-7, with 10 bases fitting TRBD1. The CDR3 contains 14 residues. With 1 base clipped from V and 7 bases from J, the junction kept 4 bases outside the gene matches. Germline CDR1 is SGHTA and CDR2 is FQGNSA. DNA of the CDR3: TGTGCCAGCAGCTTAGTGCGGACAGGGGGGGAGCAGTACTTC. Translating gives CASSLVRTGGEQYF.

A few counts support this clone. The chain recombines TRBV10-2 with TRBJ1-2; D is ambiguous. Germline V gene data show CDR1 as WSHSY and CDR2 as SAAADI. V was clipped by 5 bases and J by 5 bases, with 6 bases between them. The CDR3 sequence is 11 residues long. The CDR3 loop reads CASSTLYGYTF. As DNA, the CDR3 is TGCGCCAGCAGTACCCTTTATGGCTACACCTTC.

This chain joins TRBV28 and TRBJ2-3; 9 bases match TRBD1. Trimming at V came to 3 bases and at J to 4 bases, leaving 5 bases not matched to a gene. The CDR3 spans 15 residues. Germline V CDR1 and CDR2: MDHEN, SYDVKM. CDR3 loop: CASSFWGQGPDTQYF. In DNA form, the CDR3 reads TGTGCCAGCAGTTTCTGGGGACAGGGACCAGATACGCAGTATTTT.

The CDR3 region is CASSPRDDERGDEQFF. DNA of the CDR3: TGTGCCAGCAGCCCCCGGGACGACGAAAGAGGGGATGAGCAGTTCTTC. This rearrangement joins TRBV7-9 to TRBJ2-1, with D possibly called TRBD1 or TRBD2 (5 bases each). V lost 5 bases and J 8 bases, leaving 22 bases between the germline ends. The CDR3 runs 16 residues. Germline CDR1 reads SEHNR; CDR2 reads FQNEAQ (reference sequence).

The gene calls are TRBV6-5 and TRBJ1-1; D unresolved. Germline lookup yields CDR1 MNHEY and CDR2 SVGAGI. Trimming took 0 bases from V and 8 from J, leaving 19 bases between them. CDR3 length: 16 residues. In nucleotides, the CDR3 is TGTGCCAGCAGTTACTCACGGTCGGTTAGCGGCCAGGAAGCTTTCTTT. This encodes CASSYSRSVSGQEAFF.

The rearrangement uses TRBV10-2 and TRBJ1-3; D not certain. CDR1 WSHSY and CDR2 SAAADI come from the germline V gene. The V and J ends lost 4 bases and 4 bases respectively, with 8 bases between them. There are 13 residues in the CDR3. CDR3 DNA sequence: TGCGCCAGCAGTGGAGGGATGGGAAACACCATATATTTT. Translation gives CASSGGMGNTIYF.

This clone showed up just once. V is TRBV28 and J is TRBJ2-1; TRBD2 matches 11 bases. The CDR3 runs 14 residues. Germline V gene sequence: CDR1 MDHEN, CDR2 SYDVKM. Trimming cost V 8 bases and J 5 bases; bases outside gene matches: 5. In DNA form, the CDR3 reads TGTGCCAGCGAGAAACTAGCGGGAGACAATGAGCAGTTCTTC. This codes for CASEKLAGDNEQFF.

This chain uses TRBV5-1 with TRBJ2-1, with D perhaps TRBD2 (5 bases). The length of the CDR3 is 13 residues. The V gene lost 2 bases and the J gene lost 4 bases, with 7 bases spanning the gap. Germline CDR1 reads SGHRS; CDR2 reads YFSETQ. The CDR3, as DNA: TGCGCCAGCAGCTTTCGGGATTACAATGAGCAGTTCTTC. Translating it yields CASSFRDYNEQFF.

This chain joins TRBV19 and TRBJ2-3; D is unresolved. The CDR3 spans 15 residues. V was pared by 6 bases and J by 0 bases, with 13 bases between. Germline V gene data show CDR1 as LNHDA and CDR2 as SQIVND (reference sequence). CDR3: CASRPYSTSTDTQYF. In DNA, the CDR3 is TGTGCCAGTAGACCATACAGCACTAGCACAGATACGCAGTATTTT.

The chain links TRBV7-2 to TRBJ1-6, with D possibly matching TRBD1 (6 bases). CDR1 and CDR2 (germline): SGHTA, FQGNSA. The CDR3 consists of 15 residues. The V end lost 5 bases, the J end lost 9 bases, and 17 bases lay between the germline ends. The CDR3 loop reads CASSERHRVASPLHF. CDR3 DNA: TGTGCCAGCAGCGAAAGGCACAGGGTAGCTTCACCCCTCCACTTT.

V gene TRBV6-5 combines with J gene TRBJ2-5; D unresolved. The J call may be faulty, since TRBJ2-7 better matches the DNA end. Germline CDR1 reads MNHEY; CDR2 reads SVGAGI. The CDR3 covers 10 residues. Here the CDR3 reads CASRSYEQYF. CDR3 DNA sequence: TGTGCCAGCAGGTCTTACGAGCAGTACTTC.

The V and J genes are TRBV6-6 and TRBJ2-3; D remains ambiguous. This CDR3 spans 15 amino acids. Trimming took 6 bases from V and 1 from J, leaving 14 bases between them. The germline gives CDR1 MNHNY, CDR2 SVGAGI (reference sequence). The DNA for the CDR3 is TGTGCCAGCAGCCAACCAGGTGGGGGCACAGATACGCAGTATTTT. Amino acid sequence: CASSQPGGGTDTQYF.

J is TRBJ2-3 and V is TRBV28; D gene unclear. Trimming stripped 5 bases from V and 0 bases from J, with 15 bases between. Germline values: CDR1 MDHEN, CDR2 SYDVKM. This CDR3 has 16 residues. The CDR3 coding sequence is TGTGCCAGCAGTCAAGTAGGGATAATAAGCACAGATACGCAGTATTTT. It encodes CASSQVGIISTDTQYF.

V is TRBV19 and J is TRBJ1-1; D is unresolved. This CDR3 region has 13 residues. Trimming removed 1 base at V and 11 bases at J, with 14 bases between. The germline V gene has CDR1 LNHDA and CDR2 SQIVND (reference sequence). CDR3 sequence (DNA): TGTGCCAGTAGTATAGGATGGTTGACATGGGCTTTCTTT. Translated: CASSIGWLTWAFF. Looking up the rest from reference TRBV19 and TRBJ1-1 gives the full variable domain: DGGITQSPKYLFRKEGQNVTLSCEQNLNHDAMYWYRQDPGQGLRLIYYSQIVNDFQKGDIAEGYSVSREKKESFPLTVTSAQKNPTAFYLCASSIGWLTWAFFGQGTRLTVV.

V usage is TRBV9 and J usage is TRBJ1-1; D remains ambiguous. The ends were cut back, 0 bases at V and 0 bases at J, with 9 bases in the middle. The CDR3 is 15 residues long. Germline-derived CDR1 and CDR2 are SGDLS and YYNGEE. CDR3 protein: CASSVGGILNTEAFF. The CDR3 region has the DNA TGTGCCAGCAGCGTAGGGGGAATCCTGAACACTGAAGCTTTCTTT.

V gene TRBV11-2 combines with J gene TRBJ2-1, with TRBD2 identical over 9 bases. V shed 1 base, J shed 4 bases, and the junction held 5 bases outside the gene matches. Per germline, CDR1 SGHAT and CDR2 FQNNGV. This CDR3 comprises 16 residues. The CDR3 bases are TGTGCCAGCAGCTTAGTAGCGGGGGAAGCATACAATGAGCAGTTCTTC. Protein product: CASSLVAGEAYNEQFF.

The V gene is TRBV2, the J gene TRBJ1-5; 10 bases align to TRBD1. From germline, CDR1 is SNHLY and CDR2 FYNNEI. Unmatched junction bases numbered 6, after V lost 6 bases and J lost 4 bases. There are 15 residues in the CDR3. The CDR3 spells CASRPDRGRNQPQHF. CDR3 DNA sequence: TGTGCCAGCAGGCCCGACAGGGGGCGAAATCAGCCCCAGCATTTT. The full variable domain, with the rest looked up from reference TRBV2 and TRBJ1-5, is EPEVTQTPSHQVTQMGQEVILRCVPISNHLYFYWYRQILGQKVEFLVSFYNNEISEKSEIFDDQFSVERPDGSNFTLKIRSTKLEDSAMYFCASRPDRGRNQPQHFGDGTRLSIL.

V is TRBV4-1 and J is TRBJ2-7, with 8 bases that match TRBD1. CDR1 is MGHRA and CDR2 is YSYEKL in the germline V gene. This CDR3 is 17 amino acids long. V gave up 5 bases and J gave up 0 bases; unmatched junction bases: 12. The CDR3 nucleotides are TGCGCCAGCAGCTCCACCGGGACAGGTCTGGGCTCCTACGAGCAGTACTTC. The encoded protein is CASSSTGTGLGSYEQYF.

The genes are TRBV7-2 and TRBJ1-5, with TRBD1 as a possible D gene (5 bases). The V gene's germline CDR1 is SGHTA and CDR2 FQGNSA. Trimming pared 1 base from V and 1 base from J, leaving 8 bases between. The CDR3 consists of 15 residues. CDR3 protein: CASSLEGRSNQPQHF. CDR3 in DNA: TGTGCCAGCAGCTTAGAGGGACGGAGCAATCAGCCCCAGCATTTT.

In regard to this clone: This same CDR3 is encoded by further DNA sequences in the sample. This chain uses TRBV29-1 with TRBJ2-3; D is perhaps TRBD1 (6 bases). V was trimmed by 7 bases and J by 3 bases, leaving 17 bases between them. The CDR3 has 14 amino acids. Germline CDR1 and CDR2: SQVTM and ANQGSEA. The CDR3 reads CSAFGTPYTDTQYF. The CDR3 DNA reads TGCAGCGCTTTCGGGACACCCTATACAGATACGCAGTATTTT.

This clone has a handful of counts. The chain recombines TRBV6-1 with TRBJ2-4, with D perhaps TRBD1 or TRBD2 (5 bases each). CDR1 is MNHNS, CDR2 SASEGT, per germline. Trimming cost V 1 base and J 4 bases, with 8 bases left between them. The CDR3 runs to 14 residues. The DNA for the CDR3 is TGTGCCAGCAGTGAAGTGGGGGAAAAAAACATTCAGTACTTC. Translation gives CASSEVGEKNIQYF.

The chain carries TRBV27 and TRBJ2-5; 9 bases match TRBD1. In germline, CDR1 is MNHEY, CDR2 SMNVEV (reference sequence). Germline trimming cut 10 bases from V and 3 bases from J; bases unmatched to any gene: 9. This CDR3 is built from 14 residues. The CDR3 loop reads CATQTGGVKETQYF. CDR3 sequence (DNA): TGTGCCACCCAGACAGGGGGAGTAAAAGAGACCCAGTACTTC.

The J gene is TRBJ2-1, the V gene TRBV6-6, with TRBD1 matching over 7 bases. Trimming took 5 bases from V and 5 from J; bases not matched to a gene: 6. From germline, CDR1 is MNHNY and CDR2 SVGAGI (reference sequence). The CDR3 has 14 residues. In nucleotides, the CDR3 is TGTGCCAGCAGTCGACAGGGTTCGGACAATGAGCAGTTCTTC. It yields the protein CASSRQGSDNEQFF.